The T cell receptor beta chain under discussion was sequenced for a study of stem cell transplantation in POMP-related autoinflammatory disease. About the study: CD8+ T cells were low and CD4+ cells naive-skewed before transplant. Through one year post-transplant, neutrophils and platelets were 100% of graft donor origin. Study observations and caveats: In patients with PRAID, every analyzed T-cell subset tended to show lower diversity and higher clonality.

Concerning this clone: Its antigen is unknown.

Here immunoSEQ multiplex PCR was the method, and the copy in TCRdb shows in-frame clones only, minus some. The data show some 4,900 clones, around 90% seen once. V was pared by 3 bases and J by 0 bases, with 5 bases between. Germline V gene data show CDR1 as MGHRA and CDR2 as YSYEKL. CDR3 size: 14 residues. PRAID featured prominent immunodeficiency. The receptor was derived from a human patient with POMP-related autoinflammation and immune dysregulation (PRAID). The T cells may partly be graft donor cells. The rearrangement joins TRBV4-1 to TRBJ2-2; D ambiguous. The specimen was CD8+ T cells from PBMCs, collected after stem cell transplantation. The CDR3 DNA is TGCGCCAGCAGCCATAGTACGAACACCGGGGAGCTGTTTTTT. This encodes CASSHSTNTGELFF.